This TCR beta chain comes out of a study of OX40 agonist ivuxolimab in advanced cancers. Study-wide points: Researchers did not establish what antigens the expanded peripheral T cells target.

As concerns this clone: The antigen is unknown.

Measured with immunoSEQ multiplex PCR; TCRdb has only the in-frame clones, and not every one. The table shows about 64,000 clones, with approximately 80% occurring only once. The germline V gene has CDR1 MNHEY and CDR2 SMNVEV (reference sequence). The CDR3 spans 14 residues. Between the trimmed V and J ends, which lost 3 bases and 2 bases, there was a span of 11 bases. The V call is TRBV27, the J call TRBJ2-7, with D perhaps matching TRBD2 (5 bases). The sequences come from CD4+ or CD8+ T cells sorted from blood, collected in a trial of the OX40 agonist ivuxolimab. This TCR was sampled from an adult with an advanced solid tumor such as melanoma, head and neck, liver or kidney cancer. The CDR3 region has the DNA TGTGCCAGCAGTTTTGGCGGGCCTGCCTACGAGCAGTACTTC. Residues: CASSFGGPAYEQYF.